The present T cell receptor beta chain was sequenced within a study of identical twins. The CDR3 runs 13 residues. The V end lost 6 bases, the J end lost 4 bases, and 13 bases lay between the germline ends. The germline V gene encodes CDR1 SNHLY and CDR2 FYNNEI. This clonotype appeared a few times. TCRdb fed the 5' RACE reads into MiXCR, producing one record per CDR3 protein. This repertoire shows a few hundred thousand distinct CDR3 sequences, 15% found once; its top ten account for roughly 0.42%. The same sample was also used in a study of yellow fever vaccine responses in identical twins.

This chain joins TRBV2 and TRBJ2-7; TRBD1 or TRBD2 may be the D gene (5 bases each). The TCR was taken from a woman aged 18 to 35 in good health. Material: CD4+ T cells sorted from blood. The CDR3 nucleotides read TGTGCCAGCAGCCGGGACGGATATTACGAGCAGTACGTC. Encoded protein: CASSRDGYYEQYV.